Detailed here is one T cell receptor beta chain. Its antigen remains unidentified. Base qualities were left out, and no much larger clone turns up one base away. Enrolling through a virtual design, the prospective study's participants ranged in age from roughly 18 to 89 years and lived across some 22 United States geographic areas. In the prospective study, cohorts were assigned on the basis of participant-reported clinical history obtained from a screening survey and a study questionnaire. In the prospective study, mobile phlebotomists collected whole blood, serum and a nasopharyngeal or oropharyngeal swab from each participant. Prospective study participants could optionally give additional blood draws and questionnaires over a roughly 2-month period. Prospective study blood samples were shipped either frozen or at room temperature before DNA extraction. This entry belongs to a study of blood T cell repertoires in COVID-19 (dated by TCRdb to about 2020). Notes on the research overall: Samples covering the acute and convalescent phases of COVID-19 were provided by collaborators in the United States, Italy and Spain. The material from the prospective study consisted of cDNA or gDNA derived from T cells, B-cell-depleted T cells, or PBMCs. Deeply sampled blood TCRbeta repertoires from subjects exposed to, actively infected with, or recovered from COVID-19 were included in the dataset. The repertoires were made available in a free public database intended to serve as a resource for research on the immune response to SARS-CoV-2. The samples were drawn from the first 160 participants of the ongoing ImmuneRACE study and from some 1,300 subjects provided by 6 global collaborators. Nearly every sample came with metadata listing a de-identified subject ID, COVID-19 status, age in years and sex. Where available, HLA class I and class II types were taken from metadata supplied by the sample provider and were not determined by assay-based typing.

The immunoSEQ Assay, a bias-controlled multiplex PCR, was used to amplify TCRbeta CDR3 regions from genomic DNA. On the authors' methods: Nucleated cell counts per sample were estimated from amplification of reference gene primers within the assay. To quantify the absolute abundance of each unique TCRbeta CDR3 rearrangement, sequence reads were collapsed and filtered. Productive Simpson clonality was computed per sample as the square root of Simpson's diversity index over productive rearrangements. TCRdb mirrors the immuneACCESS table, restricted to in-frame sequences. Some clones are absent from its copies; in checked studies, under half trace to an unresolved V gene, and the reason for the others is unknown. V, J and clone size reflect that table, while D and trimming were determined from the DNA. The sample contains fewer than 250,000 clones, 75% to 85% of them found a single time. The top ten clonotypes cover 6.5% to 9% of the sample.

Beyond this particular receptor, the publication reports: The amount of clinical and demographic metadata varied by source and participant and was provided uncurated.

The clonotype was recovered from a woman in her 40s with acute COVID-19. The sequenced sample was PBMCs or T cells enriched from blood (not recorded which).

The CDR3 region has the sequence CSAYRGGETQYF. The DNA is as follows: TGCAGCGCTTACAGGGGGGGTGAGACCCAGTACTTC. The chain employs TRBV29-1 and TRBJ2-5, with TRBD1 perhaps the D gene, on 8 matching bases. The CDR3 spans 12 residues, from the cysteine through the phenylalanine. Only the CDR3 region is kept as DNA, spanning 36 bases read in frame from base 1. The germline V gene provides CDR1 SQVTM and CDR2 ANQGSEA. Trimming removed 7 bases from V and 5 bases from J, leaving 14 bases between the germline ends.